The clone carrying this TCR beta chain was seen a single time. The sample comes from a study of cytomegalovirus exposure and HLA in healthy donors. Trimming removed 7 bases from V and 6 bases from J, with 13 bases in between. Germline CDR1 and CDR2: MDHEN and SYDVKM. The CDR3 covers 13 residues. In the PCR, 60 Vbeta and 13 Jbeta primers were used. Some clones are missing from TCRdb's copy, which holds only in-frame ones; the method was immunoSEQ multiplex PCR. Found here are some 140,000 clones, around 63% of them singletons; the top ten hold 1.6%. The genes are TRBV28 and TRBJ2-4, with D unresolved. The TCR originated in a human donor in good health. The sample taken for sequencing was PBMCs. This CDR3 reads CASTPGMGNIQYF. The DNA of the CDR3 is TGTGCCAGCACCCCAGGCATGGGAAACATTCAGTACTTC.